This record covers a single TCR beta chain. Many counts were recorded for this clonotype. What antigen it recognizes has not been identified. The record has no base qualities; no much larger clone is one base away. This record belongs to a study of T cells in Graves' hyperthyroidism and ophthalmopathy (dated by TCRdb to about 2019). Concerning the study at large: Peripheral blood samples were taken at initial diagnosis, before any treatment was given. Prospective prediction of ophthalmopathy was tested in an independent validation cohort consisting of roughly 20 hyperthyroidism patients and some 17 patients who later progressed to ophthalmopathy. A discovery cohort of around 98 patients, approximately 44 with Graves' ophthalmopathy and 55 to 60 with stable Graves' hyperthyroidism, was used to find distinguishing TCR V-J signatures. The study also compared thyroid tissue and blood T-cell repertoires from more than five Graves' hyperthyroidism patients. Once sampling was done, hyperthyroidism patients were given methimazole at a starting dose of 30 mg daily, whereas ophthalmopathy patients were given high-dose intravenous methylprednisolone. The paper reports TCR Vbeta CDR3 sequencing of some 140 peripheral blood samples: under 45 ophthalmopathy, under 80 hyperthyroidism and some 17 progressor patients. The roughly 100 discovery patients were randomly split 7:3 into training and test sets. What the authors observed across the whole study: No statistical method was used to fix the sample size in advance, and group allocation was not hidden from the investigators. In cross-validation, a model built on a 13 V-J signature told ophthalmopathy apart from stable hyperthyroidism with under 90% sensitivity and about 81% specificity, and in testing the same model reached 80%/75%. In validation, progression to ophthalmopathy was predicted by the model with 70.59% sensitivity and roughly 76% specificity, a median of roughly 6.4 months before onset. Most expanded thyroid clonotypes (frequency above 0.001) were also detected in blood, a finding suggesting that blood repertoires may reflect thyroid immune responses.

The TCR beta CDR3 regions were amplified from the RNA transcripts. The TCR CDR3 was subjected to a first round of RT-PCR using the HTBI primer set and the Qiagen OneStep RT-PCR kit. A second multiplex PCR round built the libraries, followed by size selection and purification. Paired-end sequencing of the libraries was performed with 100 bp reads on an Illumina HiSeq2000. The original methods were these. SOAPnuke was used to process the raw data, with reads discarded if the reads contained adapters or uncalled bases, had a mean Phred below 15, or lacked an exact constant-primer or identifier match. High-quality paired reads were merged using COPE v1.2.5, and each unique nucleotide sequence was defined as a clonotype. Clonotypes were aligned to IMGT TRBV, TRBD and TRBJ reference segments using MiTCR v1.1. Only V-J combinations with frequency above 0.0001, covering about 99% of repertoires, were analysed. A TCS score was defined as the ratio between F50 (clonal expansion) and ExV (chaos), using BLOSUM62-based TCRdist between CDR3 peptides within each V-J. Welch's t-statistics and random forest reduced around 510 V-J features to 10 to 15, which were used in a naive Bayes classifier (R e1071). In TCRdb, the public reads were trimmed at Q25 with fastp and aligned with MiXCR, with productive beta chains retained. Records with the same CDR3 protein are collapsed into one entry carrying the most frequent genes and DNA. The V and J calls and clone size are TCRdb's, not the authors'. Counted in this sample were approximately 360,000 distinct CDR3 sequences; 25% of them appeared once. The top ten hold more than 60% of the sample.

Sequences SEHNR (CDR1) and FQNEAQ (CDR2) are obtained from the germline V gene (reference sequence). At the junction V is shortened by 8 bases and J by 4 bases; bases outside the gene matches: 8. Measured from the cysteine to the phenylalanine, the CDR3 is 14 residues long. Only the CDR3 portion is preserved as DNA: 42 bases, with reading frame beginning at the first base. Stable Graves' hyperthyroidism was defined as no progression to ophthalmopathy during 18 months of follow-up. The hyperthyroidism patients were between 18 and 65 years old and newly diagnosed, with a disease duration of less than 2 months. Patients with uncontrolled infections, other autoimmune diseases, pregnancy or lactation were excluded. Diagnoses were established on the basis of clinical symptoms, serum thyroxine and TRAb, thyroid ultrasound, and orbital computed tomography. PBMCs were separated from under 12 ml of fresh peripheral blood using Ficoll-Paque density gradient centrifugation. Total RNA was extracted using Trizol reagent, and RNA quality was assessed on an Agilent 2100 Bioanalyzer.

What was sequenced was blood. The receptor chain draws on TRBV7-9 and TRBJ2-5, with 9 bases aligning to TRBD1. The source of this sequence is a man aged 45-65 years with Graves' hyperthyroidism. The CDR3: CASGPGQGRETQYF. The DNA sequence follows: TGTGCCAGCGGACCGGGACAGGGACGAGAGACCCAGTACTTC.